This entry lists 29 T cell receptor beta chains sequenced from one sample in a study of T cell changes during pregnancy in multiple sclerosis. Sequenced by immunoSEQ multiplex PCR; TCRdb stores in-frame clones only, minus some. The sample has about 98,000 clones, 90% to 95% seen once. Sequenced material: peripheral blood, taken after pregnancy. The receptors here all came from a female donor in good health, enrolled as a control in a pregnancy study.

The V and J genes are TRBV6-5 and TRBJ1-1, with 8 bases lining up with TRBD1. Germline CDR1 and CDR2: MNHEY and SVGAGI. V lost 6 bases and J lost 7; bases outside the gene matches: 13. CDR3 length: 15 residues. The CDR3 spells CASSSNRQGRDEAFF. The CDR3 DNA reads TGTGCCAGCAGCTCTAACCGACAGGGGCGAGATGAAGCTTTCTTT.

J is TRBJ2-7 and V is TRBV11-1, with D possibly being TRBD1 (6 bases). In germline, CDR1 is SGHAT, CDR2 FQDESV (reference sequence). This CDR3 contains 13 residues. Trimming took off 5 bases at V and 4 bases at J, with 12 bases between the two ends. CDR3 protein: CASSLQGAYEQYF. The CDR3 DNA reads as TGTGCCAGCAGCCTACAGGGAGCGTACGAGCAGTACTTC.

V is TRBV15 and J is TRBJ1-1; TRBD1 is a possible D gene (6 bases). V gave up 5 bases and J gave up 11 bases, with 18 bases separating them. The CDR3 runs to 13 residues. CDR1 and CDR2 from the germline V gene are LNHNV and YYDKDF (reference sequence). The CDR3 protein is CATSSLGGAGAFF. The DNA for the CDR3 is TGTGCCACCAGCTCCCTGGGGGGGGCAGGGGCTTTCTTT.

V usage is TRBV5-6 and J usage is TRBJ2-4; 8 positions agree with TRBD1. Trimming removed 4 bases from V and 8 bases from J; junction bases left unmatched: 11. Per germline, CDR1 SGHDT and CDR2 YYEEEE. The CDR3 length is 15 residues. The CDR3 reads CASSPKGQATDIQYF. CDR3 nucleotides: TGTGCCAGCAGCCCTAAGGGACAGGCGACGGACATTCAGTACTTC.

The CDR3 sequence: CASSDTGHHTEAFF. CDR3 nucleotide sequence: TGTGCCAGCAGCGATACTGGACACCACACTGAAGCTTTCTTT. The chain uses TRBV7-9 and TRBJ1-1; possible D gene TRBD1, 5 bases. The CDR3 length is 14 residues. V dropped 5 bases and J dropped 3 bases, with 13 bases sitting between them. Per the germline V gene, CDR1 is SEHNR and CDR2 is FQNEAQ (reference sequence).

This clone was detected only once. The chain links TRBV29-1 to TRBJ2-1; D possibly corresponds to TRBD2 (6 bases). V lost 3 bases and J 4 bases, leaving 13 bases between the germline ends. The CDR3 contains 14 residues. Germline-derived CDR1 and CDR2 are SQVTM and ANQGSEA. In DNA form, the CDR3 reads TGCAGCGTTGATGGTCGGGAGAAGTACAATGAGCAGTTCTTC. It encodes CSVDGREKYNEQFF.

The chain couples TRBV28 to TRBJ2-1; D is possibly TRBD2 (5 bases). Germline CDR1 and CDR2: MDHEN and SYDVKM. Deletions cut 4 bases from V and 5 bases from J, with 12 bases between. The CDR3 totals 14 residues. For the CDR3, the DNA is TGTGCCAGCAGTTCCCCTGGAGGAGACAATGAGCAGTTCTTC. It is translated as CASSSPGGDNEQFF.

The chain employs TRBV29-1 and TRBJ2-3; possibly TRBD1 for D (5 bases). Germline V gene lookup returns CDR1 SQVTM and CDR2 ANQGSEA. Between the trimmed V and J ends, which lost 4 bases and 6 bases, there was a span of 26 bases. There are 17 residues in the CDR3. The CDR3 nucleotides read TGCAGCGTTGTGAGGTCAGGGTGGGCCCATCCCTCCGATACGCAGTATTTT. This sequence encodes CSVVRSGWAHPSDTQYF.

This clone was seen once. The chain combines TRBV29-1 with TRBJ2-1; 11 bases agree with TRBD2. This CDR3 comprises 15 residues. CDR1 is SQVTM and CDR2 is ANQGSEA in the germline V gene. V shed 7 bases and J 0 bases; nucleotides not matched to a gene: 5. DNA of the CDR3: TGCAGCGCCCGACTAGCGGGGAGCTCCTACAATGAGCAGTTCTTC. It translates to CSARLAGSSYNEQFF.

The V call is TRBV19, the J call TRBJ2-2; 9 bases are shared with TRBD1. V was pared by 9 bases and J by 0 bases, with 2 bases of the junction left unmatched. CDR3 length: 14 residues. The germline V gene has CDR1 LNHDA and CDR2 SQIVND (reference sequence). The CDR3 DNA follows: TGTGCCAGCCGGGACAGGGCGAACACCGGGGAGCTGTTTTTT. As protein: CASRDRANTGELFF.

This clone showed up just once. V usage is TRBV6-5 and J usage is TRBJ2-5, with D perhaps TRBD1 (6 bases). Trimming took off 5 bases at V and 5 bases at J, with 15 bases between the two ends. Germline assignment: CDR1 MNHEY and CDR2 SVGAGI. The CDR3 extends over 14 amino acids. CDR3: CASSPGTNGETQYF. CDR3 coding DNA: TGTGCCAGCAGTCCCGGGACAAATGGGGAGACCCAGTACTTC.

The rearrangement joins TRBV7-8 to TRBJ2-2, with a weak D call TRBD2 (6 bases). Germline loops: CDR1 SGHVS, CDR2 FQNEAQ. Trimming removed 6 bases from V and 2 bases from J, with 13 bases in between. This CDR3 is 15 amino acids long. As DNA, the CDR3 is TGTGCCAGCAGGGGGACTCGAATTAACACCGGGGAGCTGTTTTTT. Translation: CASRGTRINTGELFF.

This chain joins TRBV9 and TRBJ2-3, with a possible D match to TRBD1 (6 bases). V lost 0 bases and J lost 5, with 16 bases in between. The CDR3 length is 16 residues. Germline V CDR1 and CDR2: SGDLS, YYNGEE. DNA for the CDR3: TGTGCCAGCAGCGTAGCTACAGGGATTCCTGGAGATACGCAGTATTTT. Translated, it gives CASSVATGIPGDTQYF.

This chain joins TRBV19 and TRBJ2-1; 9 nucleotides match TRBD2. The germline gives CDR1 LNHDA, CDR2 SQIVND (reference sequence). The CDR3 has 14 residues. V shed 3 bases and J 6 bases; nucleotides not matched to a gene: 3. The CDR3 sequence: CASSISGRGNEQFF. The CDR3 bases are TGTGCCAGTAGTATTAGCGGGAGAGGCAATGAGCAGTTCTTC. Based on the CDR3 plus reference TRBV19 and TRBJ2-1, the full variable domain is DGGITQSPKYLFRKEGQNVTLSCEQNLNHDAMYWYRQDPGQGLRLIYYSQIVNDFQKGDIAEGYSVSREKKESFPLTVTSAQKNPTAFYLCASSISGRGNEQFFGPGTRLTVL.

V usage is TRBV6-5 and J usage is TRBJ1-2; D unclear. The germline gives CDR1 MNHEY, CDR2 SVGAGI. V was trimmed by 0 bases and J by 8 bases, leaving 16 bases between them. This CDR3 region has 15 residues. The CDR3 spells CASSYSITAWRGYTF. CDR3 in DNA: TGTGCCAGCAGTTACTCGATAACGGCTTGGCGGGGCTACACCTTC.

The chain links TRBV9 to TRBJ1-2; unclear D gene. The V gene's germline CDR1 is SGDLS and CDR2 YYNGEE. V was shortened by 5 bases and J by 4 bases, with 12 bases between the two germline ends. The CDR3 totals 13 residues. The CDR3 protein is CASSPAEGYGYTF. The CDR3 region has the DNA TGTGCCAGCAGTCCTGCGGAGGGCTATGGCTACACCTTC.

The genes are TRBV6-6 and TRBJ2-1; 7 positions match TRBD1. J was trimmed by 8 bases and V by 4 bases; bases with no gene match: 11. This CDR3 region has 15 residues. In germline, CDR1 is MNHNY, CDR2 SVGAGI (reference sequence). The CDR3 is CASSSTGEWGDEQFF. The CDR3 DNA reads as TGTGCCAGCAGTTCCACAGGGGAGTGGGGCGATGAGCAGTTCTTC.

The V call is TRBV7-2, the J call TRBJ2-2; a weak D match, TRBD2 (5 bases). The germline gives CDR1 SGHTA, CDR2 FQGNSA. The V gene lost 1 base and the J gene lost 7 bases, with 10 bases spanning the gap. This CDR3 is 14 amino acids long. The CDR3, as DNA: TGTGCCAGCAGCTTAGGTCTAGCTGTCGGGGAGCTGTTTTTT. Residues: CASSLGLAVGELFF.

This chain connects TRBV29-1 to TRBJ2-7; D not resolved. The germline gives CDR1 SQVTM, CDR2 ANQGSEA. V was shortened by 0 bases and J by 0 bases, with 6 bases between the two germline ends. The CDR3 extends over 13 amino acids. The CDR3 is CSVEDSLSYEQYF. CDR3 DNA sequence: TGCAGCGTTGAAGACAGTCTCTCCTACGAGCAGTACTTC.

The chain carries TRBV6-6 and TRBJ2-7; 9 bases are shared with TRBD1. The J segment lost 0 bases and the V segment lost 2 bases, leaving 5 bases of the junction unmatched. The CDR3 has 16 residues. CDR1 is MNHNY, CDR2 SVGAGI, per germline (reference sequence). The CDR3 nucleotides are TGTGCCAGCAGTTACGGGGACAGGGCTAGCTCCTACGAGCAGTACTTC. Its protein product is CASSYGDRASSYEQYF.

This chain links TRBV29-1 with TRBJ2-1, with 13 bases matching TRBD2. CDR1 and CDR2 from the germline V gene are SQVTM and ANQGSEA. After removal of 8 bases from V and 7 bases from J, the junction contained 2 bases not matched to a gene. This CDR3 has 12 amino acids. The CDR3 is CSTGLAGNEQFF. As DNA, the CDR3 is TGCAGCACGGGACTAGCGGGGAATGAGCAGTTCTTC.

For this clone: At one end the junction does not follow the germline gene, possibly because of a read error. The chain has TRBV7-7 and TRBJ2-5, with 8 bases lining up with TRBD2. The germline V gene encodes CDR1 SSHAT and CDR2 FNYEAQ (reference sequence). There are 15 residues in the CDR3. In DNA, the CDR3 is TGTGCTAGCAGCTTAGATAGCGGGATCCAAGAGACCCAGTACTTC. Translation gives CASSLDSGIQETQYF. The full variable domain, completed using reference TRBV7-7 and TRBJ2-5, is GAGVSQSPRYKVTKRGQDVTLRCDPISSHATLYWYQQALGQGPEFLTYFNYEAQPDKSGLPSDRFSAERPEGSISTLTIQRTEQRDSAMYRCASSLDSGIQETQYFGPGTRLLVL.

V is TRBV5-1 and J is TRBJ1-2, with D perhaps matching TRBD1 (5 bases). Germline CDR1 and CDR2: SGHRS and YFSETQ. V lost 4 bases and J 8 bases, leaving 12 bases between the germline ends. There are 12 residues in the CDR3. CDR3 sequence: CASSHEAGGYTF. The CDR3, as DNA: TGCGCCAGCAGCCACGAGGCAGGGGGCTACACCTTC.

The CDR3 coding sequence is TGTGCCAGCAGCTTGTGGACTAGCGGCCTTAAAGAGACCCAGTACTTC. It yields the protein CASSLWTSGLKETQYF. V usage is TRBV14 and J usage is TRBJ2-5; 10 bases align to TRBD2. The trim removed 5 bases at V and 3 bases at J, leaving 9 bases unmatched. Germline V gives CDR1 SGHDN, CDR2 FVKESK. The CDR3 loop spans 16 amino acids.

CDR3 protein: CASRGLGTSGSRVGEQFF. In DNA, the CDR3 is TGTGCCAGCAGAGGGTTGGGGACTAGCGGGAGCCGGGTAGGTGAGCAGTTCTTC. The rearrangement joins TRBV7-9 to TRBJ2-1; 14 nucleotides agree with TRBD2. The CDR3 covers 18 residues. V was pared by 6 bases and J by 9 bases, with 16 bases of the junction left unmatched. Germline V gene data show CDR1 as SEHNR and CDR2 as FQNEAQ (reference sequence).

The J gene is TRBJ2-2, the V gene TRBV7-8, with D hard to call. Germline V gene sequence: CDR1 SGHVS, CDR2 FQNEAQ. This CDR3 is built from 16 residues. V lost 6 bases and J 2 bases, leaving 16 bases between the germline ends. CDR3 bases: TGTGCCAGCAGTCCAGACACCAGCTATAACACCGGGGAGCTGTTTTTT. The encoded protein is CASSPDTSYNTGELFF.

V is TRBV7-9 and J is TRBJ1-4; D may be TRBD1 (5 bases). There are 12 residues in the CDR3. Trimming removed 5 bases from V and 8 bases from J, with 9 bases in between. The germline V gene encodes CDR1 SEHNR and CDR2 FQNEAQ (reference sequence). The DNA of the CDR3 is TGTGCCAGCAGCCTGCGGGGCGAAAAACTGTTTTTT. Translating it yields CASSLRGEKLFF.

The genes are TRBV30 and TRBJ2-3; 9 bases map to TRBD2. Germline CDR1 is GTSNPN and CDR2 is SVGIG (reference sequence). V lost 0 bases and J lost 7; bases outside the gene matches: 11. The CDR3 consists of 16 residues. CDR3 protein: CAWSVRASGETNTQYF. DNA of the CDR3: TGTGCCTGGAGTGTACGAGCTAGCGGGGAGACAAATACGCAGTATTTT.

The chain carries TRBV12-2 and TRBJ2-7; TRBD1 reflects the table's D call only, with no check against the DNA. TRBV12-2 constitutes a pseudogene. The CDR3 is 16 residues long. For the CDR3, the DNA is TGTGCAAGTCGCTTGTTTTATGGCATTCTCTCCTACGAGCAGTACTTC. Translation gives CASRLFYGILSYEQYF.